The entry below gives a single T cell receptor (beta chain) sequence along with its context. Its antigen is unidentified. This sample stems from a study of cytomegalovirus exposure and HLA in healthy donors. On the study more broadly: Among the approximately 400 genotyped donors, 65% to 85% were placed in the Caucasian-associated ancestry cluster.

The primer mix had 60 Vbeta and 13 Jbeta primers. Profiled with immunoSEQ multiplex PCR; TCRdb holds only in-frame clones, not every one. The table lists approximately 68,000 clones, with around 7.5% in the top ten. General study results and limits: Cytomegalovirus association was assigned to under 200 TCR beta chains. Fewer N-insertions than the approximately 700-donor mean were reportedly shown by an Asian-associated ancestry cluster in a later analysis. TCR beta chains associated with HLA were, in a later analysis, more clonally expanded than equally common others.

This receptor was obtained from a female donor in good health and CMV-seropositive. Material: PBMCs.

CDR3: CASSAGTADNYGYTF. CDR3 DNA: TGTGCCAGTAGTGCCGGGACAGCAGATAACTATGGCTACACCTTC. This sequence joins TRBV19 and TRBJ1-2; 7 bases align to TRBD1. The CDR3 sequence is 15 residues long. Germline CDR1 and CDR2: LNHDA and SQIVND (reference sequence). The J segment lost 1 base and the V segment lost 5 bases, leaving 7 bases of the junction unmatched.